The source of this TCR beta chain is a study of cytomegalovirus exposure and HLA in healthy donors. Study overall: The same platform was used for the roughly 120 validation repertoires as for the 666 first-cohort repertoires, as reported in a later analysis.

The table lists this clone with a count of one. Clones were sequenced by immunoSEQ multiplex PCR, and TCRdb holds only the in-frame ones, with some missing. The repertoire consists of 150,000 to 200,000 clones, with around nine tenths occurring once and the leading ten covering roughly 6.6%. CDR1 and CDR2 from the germline V gene are MDHEN and SYDVKM. The V end was cut by 7 bases, the J end by 2 bases, with 4 bases between. The CDR3 totals 11 residues. This receptor was taken from a man aged 25-40 years in good health and CMV-seropositive. Sequences were obtained from PBMCs. The V call is TRBV28, the J call TRBJ2-3, with D unclear. The DNA of the CDR3 is TGTGCCAGCACCAACACAGATACGCAGTATTTT. It yields the protein CASTNTDTQYF.